This is a list of T cell receptor beta chains from one sample in a study of ipilimumab plus nivolumab after autologous stem cell transplantation. Profiling relied on immunoSEQ multiplex PCR, and the TCRdb table lists in-frame clones only, not all of them. The sample has about 43,000 clones, roughly 90% seen once. The sample was PBMCs, taken in a trial of ipilimumab plus nivolumab as post-transplant consolidation. These receptors were taken from a male donor with multiple myeloma. CDR3s leave out the opening cysteine and the closing phenylalanine or tryptophan.

j_call v_call cdr3_length cdr3_aa
TRBJ1-1 TRBV7-3 13 ASSPTAGDRAEAF
TRBJ1-5 TRBV29-1 11 SVAPGLNQPQH
TRBJ2-3 TRBV11-2 15 ASSPPVQGWGTDTQY
TRBJ2-3 TRBV5-4 14 ASSLRLAGGRDTQY
TRBJ1-4 TRBV6-1 14 ASREQGALSNEKLF
TRBJ2-5 TRBV28 11 ASSPKAGETQY
TRBJ1-4 TRBV19 13 ASSTRVTTNEKLF
TRBJ1-2 TRBV9 10 ASSVVNYGYT
TRBJ2-7 TRBV7-2 13 ASSSGTVSSYEQY
TRBJ2-6 TRBV19 15 ASSRDRFSVGANVLT
TRBJ1-2 TRBV28 10 ASSEGRRGYT
TRBJ2-7 TRBV6-5 12 ASTDWGRGYEQY
TRBJ2-5 TRBV27 9 ASRGGETQY
TRBJ2-3 TRBV30 12 AWSRGVSTDTQY
TRBJ2-2 TRBV14 16 ASSPRTIRTRNTGELF
TRBJ1-2 TRBV7-2 15 ASSLSGPGGRPYGYT
TRBJ1-1 TRBV7-2 11 ASSSNGAGGAF
TRBJ1-2 TRBV15 14 ATSRNSDIANYGYT
TRBJ2-1 TRBV10-3 14 AISESQGPRGNEQF
TRBJ2-5 TRBV27 12 ASSPWGGRETQY
TRBJ2-7 TRBV10-3 13 ASTSLATHSYEQY
TRBJ1-5 TRBV6-1 12 ASSELTGNQPQH
TRBJ2-3 TRBV9 17 ASSVATGSGPSSTDTQY
TRBJ1-5 TRBV2 12 ASSLTGGGQPQH
TRBJ1-1 TRBV14 10 ASSSAGPEAF
TRBJ2-7 TRBV29-1 11 SVGLAGGGEQY
. TRBV5-6 13 ASRQRGDLSYEQY
TRBJ2-3 TRBV7-2 14 ASSLPASGYTDTQY
TRBJ1-3 TRBV6-1 14 ASSEKWGLVGNTIY
TRBJ1-2 TRBV7-9 11 ASSFGVLYGYT
TRBJ1-4 TRBV30 14 AWRYQTGTRSEKLF
TRBJ2-1 TRBV9 15 ASSSRLAGGLDFGQF
TRBJ2-2 TRBV7-2 11 ASSRRTAGELF
TRBJ2-1 TRBV2 14 ASSETRRGRYNEQF
TRBJ2-7 TRBV7-8 12 ASSFQRQRNEQY
TRBJ2-7 TRBV7-8 14 ASSAGLSGNPYEQY
TRBJ2-1 TRBV29-1 10 SVATSYNEQF
TRBJ2-3 TRBV7-2 12 ASSLGQAHNTQY
TRBJ1-2 TRBV7-2 13 ASSFSEGGEDGYT
TRBJ2-7 TRBV7-6 11 ASSLTGDGEQY
TRBJ2-6 TRBV5-1 13 ASSFRGTGANVLT